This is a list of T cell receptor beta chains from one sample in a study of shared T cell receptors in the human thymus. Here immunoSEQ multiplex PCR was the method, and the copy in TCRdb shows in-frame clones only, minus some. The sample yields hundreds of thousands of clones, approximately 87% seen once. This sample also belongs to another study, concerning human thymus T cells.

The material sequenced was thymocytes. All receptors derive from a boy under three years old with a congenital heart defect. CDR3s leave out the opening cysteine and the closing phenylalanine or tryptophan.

CDR3aa: ASSVRDRGPTDTQY; j_gene: TRBJ2-3; v_gene: TRBV9
CDR3aa: ASSGQGYQETQY; j_gene: TRBJ2-5; v_gene: TRBV25-1
CDR3aa: ASSQHREWTGGTLRDEDEAF; j_gene: TRBJ1-1; v_gene: TRBV4-1
CDR3aa: ASSFHRQGLHNEQF; j_gene: TRBJ2-1; v_gene: TRBV27
CDR3aa: ASSRTSGYEQY; j_gene: TRBJ2-7; v_gene: TRBV6-4
CDR3aa: ASSQETEEAF; j_gene: TRBJ1-1; v_gene: TRBV4-2
CDR3aa: ATSRDRENEGEYEQY; j_gene: TRBJ2-7; v_gene: TRBV9
CDR3aa: ASSKQGTDYEQY; j_gene: TRBJ2-7; v_gene: TRBV6-5
CDR3aa: ASSTPTGPSGELF; j_gene: TRBJ2-2; v_gene: TRBV27
CDR3aa: SVADTAFNTGELF; j_gene: TRBJ2-2; v_gene: TRBV29-1
CDR3aa: ASSLGASHYNEQF; j_gene: TRBJ2-1; v_gene: TRBV11-2
CDR3aa: ASSQGSGHPKRGSTDTQY; j_gene: TRBJ2-3; v_gene: TRBV4-3
CDR3aa: ASSVTGLVNYGYT; j_gene: TRBJ1-2; v_gene: TRBV9
CDR3aa: ASRPRTGRSGELF; j_gene: TRBJ2-2; v_gene: TRBV2
CDR3aa: ASSAPGPQGGGFLTDTQY; j_gene: TRBJ2-3; v_gene: TRBV18
CDR3aa: ASKRSTGELF; j_gene: TRBJ2-2; v_gene: TRBV27
CDR3aa: ASSWRQGNSKLF; j_gene: TRBJ1-4; v_gene: TRBV5-1
CDR3aa: ASSQEGKGYGYT; j_gene: TRBJ1-2; v_gene: TRBV4-1
CDR3aa: SVEAGGDTEAF; j_gene: TRBJ1-1; v_gene: TRBV29-1
CDR3aa: ASSQQNQPQH; j_gene: TRBJ1-5; v_gene: TRBV7-2
CDR3aa: AWSGRSNEQY; j_gene: TRBJ2-7; v_gene: TRBV30
CDR3aa: ASSLAPGTGANSPLH; j_gene: TRBJ1-6; v_gene: TRBV7-8
CDR3aa: ASSLVQGGSYEQY; j_gene: TRBJ2-7; v_gene: TRBV5-1
CDR3aa: ASSSGGLPKNIQY; j_gene: TRBJ2-4; v_gene: TRBV5-1
CDR3aa: ASSTRSGNTIY; j_gene: TRBJ1-3; v_gene: TRBV5-1
CDR3aa: ASSLSSDRQSYEQH; j_gene: TRBJ2-7; v_gene: TRBV27
CDR3aa: ASSTADRYEQY; j_gene: TRBJ2-7; v_gene: TRBV5-4
CDR3aa: ASSLTHRDTNYGYT; j_gene: TRBJ1-2; v_gene: TRBV18
CDR3aa: ASSFRSQGESSYNEQF; j_gene: TRBJ2-1; v_gene: TRBV28
CDR3aa: SAKRGCEQY; j_gene: TRBJ2-7; v_gene: TRBV20-1
CDR3aa: ASSIKRGSNEQF; j_gene: TRBJ2-1; v_gene: TRBV7-3
CDR3aa: ASSPRTGMQPQH; j_gene: TRBJ1-5; v_gene: TRBV5-1
CDR3aa: ASNQQGANEKLF; j_gene: TRBJ1-4; v_gene: TRBV28
CDR3aa: SVRWDIGRADEQY; j_gene: TRBJ2-7; v_gene: TRBV29-1
CDR3aa: AWSLQAGATNEKLF; j_gene: TRBJ1-4; v_gene: TRBV30
CDR3aa: AVSGGARYTEAF; j_gene: TRBJ1-1; v_gene: TRBV10-3
CDR3aa: ASSLRRGTDTQY; j_gene: TRBJ2-3; v_gene: TRBV7-9
CDR3aa: ASSRRQGSVSYEQY; j_gene: TRBJ2-7; v_gene: TRBV28
CDR3aa: ASSLYAGGIHNEQF; j_gene: TRBJ2-1; v_gene: TRBV7-9
CDR3aa: ASSLQGSEKLF; j_gene: TRBJ1-4; v_gene: TRBV6-1
CDR3aa: AWSFSHEQY; j_gene: TRBJ2-7; v_gene: TRBV30
CDR3aa: AGSGVGGYEQY; j_gene: TRBJ2-7; v_gene: TRBV28
CDR3aa: ASSPPPGDYSYEQY; j_gene: TRBJ2-7; v_gene: TRBV7-2
CDR3aa: ASRVTSGRTRILNNEQF; j_gene: TRBJ2-1; v_gene: TRBV28
CDR3aa: ASSINVEMGRAYEQY; j_gene: TRBJ2-7; v_gene: TRBV19
CDR3aa: ASSLGQVGSYEQY; j_gene: TRBJ2-7; v_gene: TRBV7-3
CDR3aa: ASRWREYPYNEQF; j_gene: TRBJ2-1; v_gene: TRBV6-5
CDR3aa: ASGNLGLTYEQY; j_gene: TRBJ2-7; v_gene: TRBV27
CDR3aa: ASSSPGTDNEQF; j_gene: TRBJ2-1; v_gene: TRBV27
CDR3aa: SVGDTNQPQH; j_gene: TRBJ1-5; v_gene: TRBV29-1
CDR3aa: ASSVGQSTYGYT; j_gene: TRBJ1-2; v_gene: TRBV9
CDR3aa: ASSLHSRDRGYEQY; j_gene: TRBJ2-7; v_gene: TRBV28
CDR3aa: AISQGANTEAF; j_gene: TRBJ1-1; v_gene: TRBV10-3
CDR3aa: ASSLGLAWYNEQF; j_gene: TRBJ2-1; v_gene: TRBV5-1
CDR3aa: AINTGQSSPLH; j_gene: TRBJ1-6; v_gene: TRBV10-3
CDR3aa: ASSEGLVRIYEQY; j_gene: TRBJ2-7; v_gene: TRBV25-1
CDR3aa: ASSSGGQGAWQPQH; j_gene: TRBJ1-5; v_gene: TRBV27
CDR3aa: ASSWDESGDSYNEQF; j_gene: TRBJ2-1; v_gene: TRBV5-6
CDR3aa: AISESGLGGGQETQY; j_gene: TRBJ2-5; v_gene: TRBV10-3